These T cell receptor beta chains were read from a single sample in a study of control samples from healthy donors and cancer patients. Here immunoSEQ multiplex PCR was the method, and the copy in TCRdb shows in-frame clones only, minus some. This sample has about 250,000 clones, with roughly 87% found just once. The sequenced material came from PBMCs. All receptors derive from an older woman with lung cancer. CDR3s include the opening cysteine and the closing phenylalanine or tryptophan.

TRBV25-1	TRBJ1-2	CASSASDRPGGYTF
TRBV5-6	TRBJ2-7	CASSLAYGGQYF
TRBV21-1	TRBJ2-4	CASSAQNREGSNIQYF
TRBV9	TRBJ1-6	CASSVVGDNSPLHF
TRBV28	TRBJ2-4	CASSLRDSLLAKNIQYF
TRBV3-1/TRBV3-2	TRBJ1-1	CASSHGTGVTEAFF
TRBV3-1/TRBV3-2	TRBJ1-6	CASSQLFRGDSPLHF
TRBV11-2	TRBJ2-5	CASSPARAQETQYF
TRBV7-9	TRBJ2-1	CASSFGVSSYNEQFF
TRBV4-2	TRBJ1-5	CASSQEDYSNQPQHF
TRBV6-5	TRBJ2-2	CASRGSTGELFF
TRBV2	TRBJ1-4	CASSVTGGGGLFF
TRBV11-2	TRBJ2-7	CASSLIGASFSYEQYF
TRBV6-5	TRBJ1-6	CASSYSPQTNSPLHF
TRBV5-1	TRBJ1-4	CASAPGQGTEKLFF
TRBV9	TRBJ2-5	CASSVSGQRIQETQYF
TRBV10-3	TRBJ1-5	CAIRETGYSNQPQHF
TRBV9	TRBJ2-5	CASSDRTSGSAPLDGETQYF
TRBV27	TRBJ2-2	CASSLHHKTYTGELFF
TRBV9	TRBJ2-3	CASSEMGRRTDTQYF